Listed below are T cell receptor beta chains from one sample, sequenced in a study of T-cell reconstitution after alpha-beta-depleted transplantation in children. TCRdb re-called the PCR reads through MiXCR, storing one row per CDR3 protein. The profile covers 640,000 or so distinct CDR3 sequences, with 16% appearing a single time and about 1.1% taken by the ten largest. Material: PBMCs from the stem cell graft donor, obtained from the stem cell graft. The receptors here all came from a human donor who donated a stem cell graft to a child with acute myeloid leukemia. The CDR3 runs from the conserved cysteine through the conserved F or W. D genes are given only for firm matches. For some rows the clone size is stated as once, few or many, or as a class when expanded; others skip it.

cdr3_nt cdr3_aa j_call d_call clone_size v_call
TGCGCCAGCAGCTTGGGTGCCGGGACTCTCGCAGCCAAAAACATTCAGTACTTC CASSLGAGTLAAKNIQYF TRBJ2-4 . few TRBV5-1
TGCAGTGCCCTCGACAGAACGAACACCGGGGAGCTGTTTTTT CSALDRTNTGELFF TRBJ2-2 . few TRBV20-1
TGTGCCTTGGGAGAGGCCTACGAGCAGTACTTC CALGEAYEQYF TRBJ2-7 . . TRBV7-9
TGCAGTGCTAGACTTCGACTAGCGGGGGCCTACGAGCAGTACTTC CSARLRLAGAYEQYF TRBJ2-7 TRBD2 many TRBV20-1
TGTGCCAGCAGCCCGGCTTGGGGCAATGAGCAGTTCTTC CASSPAWGNEQFF TRBJ2-1 . few TRBV7-9
TGTGCCAGCAGTAGTACGTACACCCAGTACTTC CASSSTYTQYF TRBJ2-5 . many TRBV6-2/TRBV6-3
TGTGCCACCCAAAGAGGGGGGGTTTGGACCGGGGAGCTGTTTTTT CATQRGGVWTGELFF TRBJ2-2 . . TRBV12-3/TRBV12-4
TGTGCCACCAGTGGCCCTTCGGGGGTCACCCAAGAGACCCAGTACTTC CATSGPSGVTQETQYF TRBJ2-5 . few TRBV24-1
TGTGCCAGCAGCCCCAGGGGTCGTTCCTATGGCTACACCTTC CASSPRGRSYGYTF TRBJ1-2 . many TRBV13
TGTGCCAGCAGTTCCCCGGGCTGGGGGAATCAGCCCCAGCATTTT CASSSPGWGNQPQHF TRBJ1-5 . few TRBV12-3/TRBV12-4
TGTGCCAGCAGCCCCATCGAGGGGGGAAGAACAGGCGAAAAACTGTTTTTT CASSPIEGGRTGEKLFF TRBJ1-4 . once TRBV28
TGTGCCAGCAGTTTATGGGAACCGAACACCGGGGAGCTGTTTTTT CASSLWEPNTGELFF TRBJ2-2 . few TRBV12-3/TRBV12-4
TGTGCCAGCAGCTTAGTAGGGGGGGGCCGGGACAATGAGCAGTTCTTC CASSLVGGGRDNEQFF TRBJ2-1 . . TRBV7-2
TGCAGCGTTGAATGGTATTCTGAAGCTTTCTTT CSVEWYSEAFF TRBJ1-1 . many TRBV29-1
TGTGCCAGCAGCTCTTTTTTCAGACGCAGGGAAGGAGGAAACACCATATATTTT CASSSFFRRREGGNTIYF TRBJ1-3 . . TRBV5-6
TGTGCCAGCAGCCACCCCGGGACAGGTCGGGTTGGAAACACCATATATTTT CASSHPGTGRVGNTIYF TRBJ1-3 TRBD1 few TRBV4-2
TGTGCCAGCAGCTTATCCACTAGCAAGAGTTGGTTCCAAGAGACCCAGTACTTC CASSLSTSKSWFQETQYF TRBJ2-5 . . TRBV11-2
TGTGCCAGCGTAGTCGCCCCCACAGATACGCAGTATTTT CASVVAPTDTQYF TRBJ2-3 . many TRBV6-6
TGTGCCAGCTCACCAAAAGGGACAGGGTCTCAGCCCCAGCATTTT CASSPKGTGSQPQHF TRBJ1-5 TRBD1 . TRBV18
TGCAGTGCTAGCCGGAGCAATGAGCAGTTCTTC CSASRSNEQFF TRBJ2-1 . many TRBV20-1
TGCAGTTCTTCATCGAACAATGAGCAGTTCTTC CSSSSNNEQFF TRBJ2-1 . many TRBV20-1
TGTGCCAGCAGCCCAGCTTCGGGAGTGCAGCCCCAGCATTTT CASSPASGVQPQHF TRBJ1-5 . . TRBV7-2
TGCAGTGCTATCCGGGGGCAGGAAGCTTTCTTT CSAIRGQEAFF TRBJ1-1 . many TRBV20-1
TGCAGTGCCCTAGTGGGGCGGAGGAATTACAATGAGCAGTTCTTC CSALVGRRNYNEQFF TRBJ2-1 . few TRBV20-1
TGTGCCAGCAGCCCTCCACTTCGGGGAAATGAGCAGTTCTTC CASSPPLRGNEQFF TRBJ2-1 . many TRBV7-9
TGCAGTGCTATGGATAGCGGGGCGATCGACGAGCAGTACTTC CSAMDSGAIDEQYF TRBJ2-7 TRBD2 many TRBV20-1
TGTGCCAGCAGTTACCTACTAGGACGACAGGGCAATAATGAAAAACTGTTTTTT CASSYLLGRQGNNEKLFF TRBJ1-4 TRBD1 . TRBV6-2/TRBV6-3
TGTGCCAGCAGTTACGGAGGGCCCAACGAGCAGTACTTC CASSYGGPNEQYF TRBJ2-7 . many TRBV6-6
TGTGCCAGCTCACAAACAGGGACGGGCACTGAAGCTTTCTTT CASSQTGTGTEAFF TRBJ1-1 . few TRBV18
TGTGCCAGCAGCTCGACCGGGACAGGGGCGATACTAGTGAACACCGGGGAGCTGTTTTTT CASSSTGTGAILVNTGELFF TRBJ2-2 TRBD1 many TRBV11-1
TGCGCCAGCAGCCAAATACCCGGGGGGGATTCCTATCAGCCCCAGCATTTT CASSQIPGGDSYQPQHF TRBJ1-5 . few TRBV4-3
TGTGCCAGCTCACCACCGGGGGGCCTTAGCAATCAGCCCCAGCATTTT CASSPPGGLSNQPQHF TRBJ1-5 . few TRBV18
TGCAGTGCTAGAGCCTCCTCACTCAACACCGGGGAGCTGTTTTTT CSARASSLNTGELFF TRBJ2-2 . many TRBV20-1
TGTGCCAGCAGCCCTTGGGGGATTAGCACAGATACGCAGTATTTT CASSPWGISTDTQYF TRBJ2-3 . many TRBV5-6
TGCGCCAGCAGCTTGGGCGCCGGGACAGGGGATGAAAAACTGTTTTTT CASSLGAGTGDEKLFF TRBJ1-4 TRBD1 . TRBV5-1
TGTGCCACCAGTCCGAGGGGGACAGCGAACTCTGGGGCCAACGTCCTGACTTTC CATSPRGTANSGANVLTF TRBJ2-6 TRBD1 once TRBV24-1
TGCGCCAGCAGCTTTGGCCCGGGCGATGAGCAGTTCTTC CASSFGPGDEQFF TRBJ2-1 . many TRBV5-1
TGTGCCAGCAGCTTCCGGGGGGCCAACGTCCTGACTTTC CASSFRGANVLTF TRBJ2-6 . . TRBV7-2
TGTGCCAGCAGAGTTAGCGGGGGGCTCTACAATGAGCAGTTCTTC CASRVSGGLYNEQFF TRBJ2-1 TRBD2 many TRBV7-2
TGTGCCAGCAGTTTTTACCCCGGAACCGGGGAGCTGTTTTTT CASSFYPGTGELFF TRBJ2-2 . . TRBV12-3/TRBV12-4
TGTGCCAGCAGCCAAGATGGTCGGGGGGGCACAGATACGCAGTATTTT CASSQDGRGGTDTQYF TRBJ2-3 TRBD2 many TRBV4-2
TGTGCCAGCAGTTCGGGCCACAACGAGCAGTACTTC CASSSGHNEQYF TRBJ2-7 . . TRBV6-2/TRBV6-3
TGCAGTGCTGGAGGGGGAGGTGGGGCCAACGTCCTGACTTTC CSAGGGGGANVLTF TRBJ2-6 . few TRBV20-1
TGTGCCACCAGCGATCGCAGGGGGAATGGAAAACTGTTTTTT CATSDRRGNGKLFF TRBJ1-4 TRBD1 . TRBV15
TGCGCCAGCAGCTACGGGACTAGCGCAGATACGCAGTATTTT CASSYGTSADTQYF TRBJ2-3 TRBD2 few TRBV4-3
TGCAGTGCTAGAGATCGACAGGGGGCCCCTGGCTACACCTTC CSARDRQGAPGYTF TRBJ1-2 TRBD1 many TRBV20-1
TGCAGTGCTAGTTCTGGCAGGGGCCGGTACAATGAGCAGTTCTTC CSASSGRGRYNEQFF TRBJ2-1 . many TRBV20-1
TGCAGTGCCGTTCCCGCGGCGACAGATACGCAGTATTTT CSAVPAATDTQYF TRBJ2-3 . many TRBV20-1
TGCGCCAGCAGCATGGCCGAGGGGGATGAGCAGTTCTTC CASSMAEGDEQFF TRBJ2-1 . . TRBV5-1
TGTGCCAGCACCACGGGGGCTCGATTCTACAATGAGCAGTTCTTC CASTTGARFYNEQFF TRBJ2-1 . . TRBV12-3/TRBV12-4
TGCAGTGCTAGAGATGGACAGGGGCTCCTATTTAGCACAGATACGCAGTATTTT CSARDGQGLLFSTDTQYF TRBJ2-3 TRBD1 many TRBV20-1
TGCGCCAGCAGCACGGGGACTAGCGGGGGGCAGGAGTTCTTC CASSTGTSGGQEFF TRBJ2-1 TRBD2 . TRBV5-1
TGTGCTAGTGGTTGGGCGAACACCGGGGAGCTGTTTTTT CASGWANTGELFF TRBJ2-2 . few TRBV12-5
TGCGCCAGCAGCACCCGTCCGTACCAAGAGACCCAGTACTTC CASSTRPYQETQYF TRBJ2-5 . many TRBV5-1